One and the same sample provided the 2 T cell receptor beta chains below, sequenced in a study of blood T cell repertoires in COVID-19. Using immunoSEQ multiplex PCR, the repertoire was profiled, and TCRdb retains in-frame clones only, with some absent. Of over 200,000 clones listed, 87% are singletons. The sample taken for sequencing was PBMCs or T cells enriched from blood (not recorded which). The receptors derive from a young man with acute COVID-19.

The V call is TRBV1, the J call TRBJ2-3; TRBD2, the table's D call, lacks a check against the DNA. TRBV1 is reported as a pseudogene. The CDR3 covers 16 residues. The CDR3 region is CTSSQDGRAGADTQYF. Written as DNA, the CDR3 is TGCACCAGCAGCCAAGACGGCCGGGCGGGGGCAGATACGCAGTATTTT.

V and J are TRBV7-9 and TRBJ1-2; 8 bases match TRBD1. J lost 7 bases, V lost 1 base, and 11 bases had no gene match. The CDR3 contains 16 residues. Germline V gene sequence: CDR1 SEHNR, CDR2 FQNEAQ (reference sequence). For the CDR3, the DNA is TGTGCCAGCAGCTTAGAATCAGGGGGCAGAACGAGTGGCTACACCTTC. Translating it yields CASSLESGGRTSGYTF.